This TCR beta chain was identified during a study of blood T cell repertoires in COVID-19. Enrollees, about 18 to 95 years old, lived in about two dozen US areas. V shed 5 bases and J 3 bases; nucleotides not matched to a gene: 17. Germline V gives CDR1 MNHEY, CDR2 SMNVEV (reference sequence). The CDR3 extends over 19 amino acids. Profiled with immunoSEQ multiplex PCR; TCRdb holds only in-frame clones, not every one. The sample yields about 400,000 clones, about 90% seen once. Sequencing was performed on PBMCs or T cells enriched from blood (not recorded which). This clonotype originated in a woman younger than 45 who had recovered from COVID-19. The chain combines TRBV27 with TRBJ2-3; 10 bases fit TRBD1. CDR3 sequence reads: CASSPPAPGTGVPTDTQYF. DNA of the CDR3: TGTGCCAGCAGTCCTCCCGCCCCCGGGACAGGGGTCCCTACAGATACGCAGTATTTT.